This TCR beta chain was documented in a study of T cells in Graves' hyperthyroidism and ophthalmopathy. CDR1 GTSNPN and CDR2 SVGIG come from the germline V gene (reference sequence). The CDR3 consists of 14 residues. Trimming removed 1 base from V and 4 bases from J, with 13 bases in between. The investigators amplified TCR beta CDR3 regions from RNA transcripts. The TCR CDR3 first-round RT-PCR relied on the HTBI primer set. TCRdb reprocessed the multiplex PCR reads via MiXCR and lists one record per CDR3 protein. The table has 690,000 or so distinct CDR3 sequences, 18% seen once. This clonotype has just a few counts.

The sequence was obtained from a woman aged 50 to 60 with Graves' hyperthyroidism that later progressed to Graves' ophthalmopathy. The rearrangement joins TRBV30 to TRBJ1-1, with D unresolved. Sequencing was performed on blood. The CDR3: CAWSAPGLSTEAFF. CDR3 DNA sequence: TGTGCCTGGAGTGCCCCCGGTCTGAGCACTGAAGCTTTCTTT.